The 16 T cell receptor beta chains in this list originate from one sample, sequenced in a study of graft-versus-host responses after intestinal transplantation. Sequencing used immunoSEQ multiplex PCR; TCRdb keeps in-frame clones, though not all of them. The sample includes some 69,000 clones, roughly 92% of them seen just once. The sample was bone marrow, taken roughly 110 weeks after intestinal transplantation. These receptors originate from a human patient who received an intestinal transplant, so some T cells may come from the graft donor.

In DNA, the CDR3 is TGTGCCAGCAGTGAAGCGGGAACCGGGGAGCTGTTTTTT. This sequence encodes CASSEAGTGELFF. The rearrangement links TRBV2 to TRBJ2-2; no definite D call. V was pared by 0 bases and J by 5 bases, with 4 bases between. Germline CDR1 reads SNHLY; CDR2 reads FYNNEI. CDR3 length: 13 residues.

The sample holds a few counts of this clone. The chain recombines TRBV10-1 with TRBJ1-2, with D hard to call. In germline, CDR1 is WNHNN, CDR2 SYGVQD (reference sequence). This CDR3 is 12 amino acids long. V was pared by 6 bases and J by 2 bases, with 7 bases between. CDR3 loop: CASRGRNYGYTF. In DNA form, the CDR3 reads TGCGCCAGCAGGGGGAGAAACTATGGCTACACCTTC.

The V and J genes are TRBV9 and TRBJ2-7; 11 bases are shared with TRBD2. The germline V gene encodes CDR1 SGDLS and CDR2 YYNGEE. The CDR3 length is 14 residues. The V and J ends lost 1 base and 3 bases, in that order; junction bases with no gene match: 0. The CDR3 protein is CASSVTSGSYEQYF. The CDR3 nucleotides read TGTGCCAGCAGCGTAACTAGCGGGAGCTACGAGCAGTACTTC.

The chain employs TRBV6-5 and TRBJ1-5; D is unresolved. The germline V gene encodes CDR1 MNHEY and CDR2 SVGAGI. Trimming took off 5 bases at V and 6 bases at J, with 14 bases between the two ends. The CDR3 totals 14 residues. The CDR3 loop is CASSGHSVSQPQHF. The CDR3 nucleotides are TGTGCCAGCAGTGGGCACTCGGTTTCTCAGCCCCAGCATTTT.

The chain has TRBV7-9 and TRBJ2-5; TRBD1 matches 7 bases. The V segment lost 5 bases and the J segment 5 bases; nucleotides outside the gene matches: 8. The CDR3 has 14 residues. The germline V gene has CDR1 SEHNR and CDR2 FQNEAQ (reference sequence). The CDR3 loop is CASSPRGGEETQYF. CDR3 bases: TGTGCCAGCAGCCCGCGAGGGGGCGAGGAGACCCAGTACTTC.

The chain employs TRBV5-4 and TRBJ1-1, with 9 nucleotides matching TRBD1. Germline CDR1 and CDR2: SGHNT and YYREEE (reference sequence). The CDR3 is 14 residues long. The trim removed 6 bases at V and 4 bases at J, leaving 7 bases unmatched. The chain's CDR3 is CASNRQGVVTEAFF. The CDR3, as DNA: TGTGCCAGCAATAGACAGGGGGTTGTCACTGAAGCTTTCTTT.

This clone occurred once. The rearrangement uses TRBV6-6 and TRBJ2-7, with D tentatively TRBD1 (5 bases). Germline CDR1 is MNHNY and CDR2 is SVGAGI (reference sequence). V was cut by 0 bases and J by 5 bases, with 11 bases left in between. The CDR3 spans 14 residues. In nucleotides, the CDR3 is TGTGCCAGCAGTTACTCGGCAGGGCCCAACGAGCAGTACTTC. It codes for CASSYSAGPNEQYF.

This rearrangement joins TRBV7-9 to TRBJ2-1; 8 nucleotides match TRBD1. Per the germline V gene, CDR1 is SEHNR and CDR2 is FQNEAQ (reference sequence). V trimming: 5 bases; J trimming: 8 bases; junction bases outside the gene matches: 2. This CDR3 spans 12 amino acids. CDR3 nucleotides: TGTGCCAGCAGCATGACAGGGGATGAGCAGTTCTTC. Amino acids: CASSMTGDEQFF.

V usage is TRBV5-6 and J usage is TRBJ2-3; D uncertain. The germline V gene encodes CDR1 SGHDT and CDR2 YYEEEE. Trimming left V 4 bases short and J 2 bases short, with 5 bases between. CDR3 length equals 12 residues. The CDR3 loop is CASSLSTDTQYF. CDR3 nucleotides: TGTGCCAGCAGCCTCTCCACAGATACGCAGTATTTT.

The V gene is TRBV7-3, the J gene TRBJ1-5; weak D call: TRBD1 (5 bases). The germline V gene encodes CDR1 SGHTA and CDR2 FQGTGA. CDR3 size: 17 residues. V was cut by 7 bases and J by 3 bases, with 22 bases left in between. As DNA, the CDR3 is TGTGCCAGCAATCGGACACGGGGAGCTTTACACAATCAGCCCCAGCATTTT. Residues: CASNRTRGALHNQPQHF.

This clone was counted a few times. The chain employs TRBV7-2 and TRBJ2-7; D call uncertain. Germline values: CDR1 SGHTA, CDR2 FQGNSA. V was cut by 5 bases and J by 5 bases, with 10 bases left in between. The CDR3 contains 12 residues. CDR3 DNA sequence: TGTGCCAGCAGCAACTTGGGCGACGAGCAGTACTTC. Encoded protein: CASSNLGDEQYF.

The J gene is TRBJ1-6, the V gene TRBV9; D gene ambiguous. Between the trimmed V and J ends, which lost 0 bases and 5 bases, there was a span of 3 bases. Per germline, CDR1 SGDLS and CDR2 YYNGEE. There are 13 residues in the CDR3. CDR3: CASSVGDNSPLHF. CDR3 bases: TGTGCCAGCAGCGTAGGGGATAATTCACCCCTCCACTTT. Full variable domain (rest looked up from reference TRBV9 and TRBJ1-6): DSGVTQTPKHLITATGQRVTLRCSPRSGDLSVYWYQQSLDQGLQFLIQYYNGEERAKGNILERFSAQQFPDLHSELNLSSLELGDSALYFCASSVGDNSPLHFGNGTRLTVT.

The chain uses TRBV11-1 and TRBJ2-2; 8 bases agree with TRBD2. The CDR3 consists of 14 residues. Germline CDR1 reads SGHAT; CDR2 reads FQDESV (reference sequence). With V trimmed by 5 bases and J by 6 bases, 5 bases remained unmatched. CDR3 sequence (DNA): TGTGCCAGCAGCCCACATAGCGGGGCCGGGGAGCTGTTTTTT. It codes for CASSPHSGAGELFF.

The V and J genes are TRBV7-9 and TRBJ2-3, with a weak D call TRBD2 (6 bases). Germline CDR1 reads SEHNR; CDR2 reads FQNEAQ (reference sequence). The length of the CDR3 is 12 residues. The V end was cut by 7 bases, the J end by 8 bases, with 13 bases between. The chain's CDR3 is CASNMGGRTQYF. CDR3 nucleotide sequence: TGTGCCAGCAACATGGGAGGACGTACGCAGTATTTT.

The rearrangement joins TRBV25-1 to TRBJ1-5; TRBD1 might be the D (6 bases). CDR1 MGHDK and CDR2 SYGVNS come from the germline V gene. Trimming took 2 bases from V and 0 from J, leaving 11 bases between them. The CDR3 is made up of 16 amino acids. DNA of the CDR3: TGTGCCAGCAGTGAAGGGGGCCGACTTAGCAATCAGCCCCAGCATTTT. Residues: CASSEGGRLSNQPQHF.

V is TRBV5-1 and J is TRBJ1-1; 7 nucleotides align to TRBD1. Germline loops: CDR1 SGHRS, CDR2 YFSETQ. The length of the CDR3 is 14 residues. The V and J ends lost 2 bases and 5 bases, in that order; junction bases with no gene match: 6. In nucleotides, the CDR3 is TGCGCCAGCAGCTTTACAGGGGAATGGACTGAAGCTTTCTTT. Its translation is CASSFTGEWTEAFF.